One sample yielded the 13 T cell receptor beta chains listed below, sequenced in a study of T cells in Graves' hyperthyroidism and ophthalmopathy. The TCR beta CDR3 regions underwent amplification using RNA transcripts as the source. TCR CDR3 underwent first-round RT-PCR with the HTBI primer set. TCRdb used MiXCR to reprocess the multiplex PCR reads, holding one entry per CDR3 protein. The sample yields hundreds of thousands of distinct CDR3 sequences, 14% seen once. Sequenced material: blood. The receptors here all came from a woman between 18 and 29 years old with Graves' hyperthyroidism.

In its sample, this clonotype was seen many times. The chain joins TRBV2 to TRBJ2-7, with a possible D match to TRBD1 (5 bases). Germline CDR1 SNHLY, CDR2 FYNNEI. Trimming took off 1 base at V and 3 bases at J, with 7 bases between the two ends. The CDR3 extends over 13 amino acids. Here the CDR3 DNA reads TGTGCCAGCAGTGAAGAAACAGGCTACGAGCAGTACTTC. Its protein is CASSEETGYEQYF.

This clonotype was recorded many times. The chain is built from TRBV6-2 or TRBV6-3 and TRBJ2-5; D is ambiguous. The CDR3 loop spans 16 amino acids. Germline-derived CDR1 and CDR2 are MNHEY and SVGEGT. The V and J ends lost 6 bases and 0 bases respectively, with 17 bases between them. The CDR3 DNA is TGTGCCAGCAGAGACCTTGTAACAGCACACCAAGAGACCCAGTACTTC. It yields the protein CASRDLVTAHQETQYF.

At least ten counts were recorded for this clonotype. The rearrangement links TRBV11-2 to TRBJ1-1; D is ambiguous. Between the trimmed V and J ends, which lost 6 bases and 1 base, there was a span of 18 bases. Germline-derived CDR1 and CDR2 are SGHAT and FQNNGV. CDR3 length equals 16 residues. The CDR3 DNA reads TGTGCCAGCAGACCAATCCCTGGCAGCCGGAACACTGAAGCTTTCTTT. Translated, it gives CASRPIPGSRNTEAFF.

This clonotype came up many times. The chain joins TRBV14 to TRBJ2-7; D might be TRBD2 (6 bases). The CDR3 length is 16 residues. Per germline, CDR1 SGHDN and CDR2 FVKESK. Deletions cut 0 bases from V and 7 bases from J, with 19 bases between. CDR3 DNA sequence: TGTGCCAGCAGCCAAGAGTTGCGGGATTCCGTCCGTGAGCAGTACTTC. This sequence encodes CASSQELRDSVREQYF.

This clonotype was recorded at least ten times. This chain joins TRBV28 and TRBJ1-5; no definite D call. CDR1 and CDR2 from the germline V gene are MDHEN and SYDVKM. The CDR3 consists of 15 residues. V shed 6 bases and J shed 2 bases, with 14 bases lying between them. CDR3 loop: CASRDNVIGNQPQHF. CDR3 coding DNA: TGTGCCAGCAGAGATAACGTCATAGGCAATCAGCCCCAGCATTTT.

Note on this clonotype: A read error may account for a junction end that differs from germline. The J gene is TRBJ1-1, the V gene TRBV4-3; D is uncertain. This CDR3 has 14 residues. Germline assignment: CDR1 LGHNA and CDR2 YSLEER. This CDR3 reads CASGQDGEDTEAFF. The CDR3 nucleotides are TGCGCCAGCGGCCAAGATGGAGAAGACACTGAAGCTTTCTTT.

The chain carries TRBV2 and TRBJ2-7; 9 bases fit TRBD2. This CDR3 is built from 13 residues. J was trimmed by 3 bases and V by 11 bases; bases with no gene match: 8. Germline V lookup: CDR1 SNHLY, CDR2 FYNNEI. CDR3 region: CAGTGTSIYEQYF. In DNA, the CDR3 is TGTGCCGGCACCGGGACTAGCATCTACGAGCAGTACTTC.

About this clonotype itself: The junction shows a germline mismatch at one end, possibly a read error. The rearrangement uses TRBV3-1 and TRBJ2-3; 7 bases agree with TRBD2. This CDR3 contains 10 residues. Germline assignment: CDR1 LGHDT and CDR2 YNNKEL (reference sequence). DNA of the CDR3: TGTGCCACCAGCGGGGCTACGCAGTATTTT. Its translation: CATSGATQYF.

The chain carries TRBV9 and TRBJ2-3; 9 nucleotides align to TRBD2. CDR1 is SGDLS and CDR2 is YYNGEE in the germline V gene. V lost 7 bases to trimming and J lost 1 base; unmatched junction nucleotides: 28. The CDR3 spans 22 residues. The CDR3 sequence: CASGSGTAYQRREGPGTDTQYF. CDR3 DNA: TGTGCCAGCGGTTCCGGGACAGCGTACCAAAGGCGGGAGGGCCCTGGCACAGATACGCAGTATTTT.

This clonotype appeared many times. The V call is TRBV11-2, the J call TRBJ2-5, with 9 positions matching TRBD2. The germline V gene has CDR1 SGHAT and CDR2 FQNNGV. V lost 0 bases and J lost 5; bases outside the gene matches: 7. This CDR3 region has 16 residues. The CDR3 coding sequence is TGTGCCAGCAGCTTAGATATAGCGGGAGAAGGGGAGACCCAGTACTTC. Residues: CASSLDIAGEGETQYF.

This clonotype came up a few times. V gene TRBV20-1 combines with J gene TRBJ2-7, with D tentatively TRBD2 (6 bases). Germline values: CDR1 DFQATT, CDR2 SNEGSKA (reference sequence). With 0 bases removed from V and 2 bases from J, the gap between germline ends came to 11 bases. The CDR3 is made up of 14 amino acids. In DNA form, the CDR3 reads TGCAGTGCTAGAGAAGGTAGCGGAGCCTACGAGCAGTACTTC. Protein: CSAREGSGAYEQYF.

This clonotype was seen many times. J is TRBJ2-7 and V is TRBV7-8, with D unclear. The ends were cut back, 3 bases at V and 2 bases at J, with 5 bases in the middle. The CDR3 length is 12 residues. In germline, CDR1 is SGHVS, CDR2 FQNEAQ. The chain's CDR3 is CASSFAAYEQYF. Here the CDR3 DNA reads TGTGCCAGCAGCTTCGCGGCCTACGAGCAGTACTTC.

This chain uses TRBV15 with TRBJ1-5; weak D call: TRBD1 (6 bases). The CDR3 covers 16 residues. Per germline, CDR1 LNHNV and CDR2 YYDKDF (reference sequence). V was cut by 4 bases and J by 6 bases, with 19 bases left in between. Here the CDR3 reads CATSKGRTVAGQPQHF. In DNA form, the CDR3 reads TGTGCCACCAGCAAGGGAAGGACAGTCGCCGGTCAGCCCCAGCATTTT. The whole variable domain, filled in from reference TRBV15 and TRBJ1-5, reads DAMVIQNPRYQVTQFGKPVTLSCSQTLNHNVMYWYQQKSSQAPKLLFHYYDKDFNNEADTPDNFQSRRPNTSFCFLDIRSPGLGDTAMYLCATSKGRTVAGQPQHFGDGTRLSIL.